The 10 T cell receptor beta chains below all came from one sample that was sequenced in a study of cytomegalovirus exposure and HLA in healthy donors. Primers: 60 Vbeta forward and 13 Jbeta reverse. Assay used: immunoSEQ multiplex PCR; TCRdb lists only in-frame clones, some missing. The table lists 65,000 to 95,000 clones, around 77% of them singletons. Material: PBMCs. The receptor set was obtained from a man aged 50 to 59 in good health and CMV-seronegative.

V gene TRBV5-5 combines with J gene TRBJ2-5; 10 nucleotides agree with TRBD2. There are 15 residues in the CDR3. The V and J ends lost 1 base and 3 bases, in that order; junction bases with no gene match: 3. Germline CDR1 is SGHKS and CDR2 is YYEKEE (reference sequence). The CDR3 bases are TGTGCCAGCAGCTTGTTGCTAGCGGGGGAAGAGACCCAGTACTTC. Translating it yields CASSLLLAGEETQYF.

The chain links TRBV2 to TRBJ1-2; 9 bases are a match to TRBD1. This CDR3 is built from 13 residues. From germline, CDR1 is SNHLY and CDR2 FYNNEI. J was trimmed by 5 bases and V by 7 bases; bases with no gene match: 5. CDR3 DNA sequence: TGTGCCAGCATCCCTGGGACAGGGTATGGCTACACCTTC. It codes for CASIPGTGYGYTF.

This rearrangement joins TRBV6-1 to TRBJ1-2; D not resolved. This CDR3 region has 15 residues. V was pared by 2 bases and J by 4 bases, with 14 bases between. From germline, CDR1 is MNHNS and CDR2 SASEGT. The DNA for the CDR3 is TGTGCCAGCAGTGAATGGCAGGACGGAGGCTATGGCTACACCTTC. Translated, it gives CASSEWQDGGYGYTF.

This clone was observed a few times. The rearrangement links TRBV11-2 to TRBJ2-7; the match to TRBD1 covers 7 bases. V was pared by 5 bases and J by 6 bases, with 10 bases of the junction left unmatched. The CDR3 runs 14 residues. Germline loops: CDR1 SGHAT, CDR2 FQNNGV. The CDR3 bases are TGTGCCAGCAGCCCCCTGACAGGGATCCTCGAGCAGTACTTC. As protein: CASSPLTGILEQYF.

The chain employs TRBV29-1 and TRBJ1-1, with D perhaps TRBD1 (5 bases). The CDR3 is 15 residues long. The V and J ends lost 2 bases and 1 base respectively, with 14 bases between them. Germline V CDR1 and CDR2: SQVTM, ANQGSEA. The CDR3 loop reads CSVERGLRSNTEAFF. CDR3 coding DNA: TGCAGCGTTGAAAGGGGCCTTCGGTCGAACACTGAAGCTTTCTTT.

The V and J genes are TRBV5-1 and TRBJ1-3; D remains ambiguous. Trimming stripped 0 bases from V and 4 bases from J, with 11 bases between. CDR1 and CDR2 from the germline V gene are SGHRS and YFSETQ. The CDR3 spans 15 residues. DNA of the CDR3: TGCGCCAGCAGCTTGGACAGCCTTGTAGGAAACACCATATATTTT. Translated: CASSLDSLVGNTIYF.

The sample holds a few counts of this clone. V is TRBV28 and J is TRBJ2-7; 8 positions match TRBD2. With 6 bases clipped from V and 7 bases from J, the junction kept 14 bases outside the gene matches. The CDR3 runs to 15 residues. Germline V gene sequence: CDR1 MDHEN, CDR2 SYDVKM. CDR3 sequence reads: CASSQPGLVRQEQYF. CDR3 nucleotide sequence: TGTGCCAGCAGCCAACCGGGACTAGTACGACAAGAGCAGTACTTC.

The DNA for the CDR3 is TGTGCCAGCAGAAACAGGGGGTTGAGCACAGATACGCAGTATTTT. Translated, it gives CASRNRGLSTDTQYF. This chain joins TRBV27 and TRBJ2-3; 8 bases align to TRBD1. Germline trimming cut 6 bases from V and 0 bases from J; bases unmatched to any gene: 5. Germline CDR1 and CDR2: MNHEY and SMNVEV (reference sequence). This CDR3 is 15 amino acids long.

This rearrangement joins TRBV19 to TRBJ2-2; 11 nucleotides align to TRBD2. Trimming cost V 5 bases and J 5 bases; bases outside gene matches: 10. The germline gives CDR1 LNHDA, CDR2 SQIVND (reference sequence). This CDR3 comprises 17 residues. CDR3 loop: CASSRRLAGGGTGELFF. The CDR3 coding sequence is TGTGCCAGTAGTCGTAGGCTAGCGGGGGGAGGAACCGGGGAGCTGTTTTTT.

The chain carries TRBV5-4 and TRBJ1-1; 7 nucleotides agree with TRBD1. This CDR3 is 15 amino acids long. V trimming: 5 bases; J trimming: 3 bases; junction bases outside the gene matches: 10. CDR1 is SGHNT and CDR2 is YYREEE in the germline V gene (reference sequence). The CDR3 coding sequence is TGTGCCAGCAGAAGATCCGACAGGGTCGACACTGAAGCTTTCTTT. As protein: CASRRSDRVDTEAFF. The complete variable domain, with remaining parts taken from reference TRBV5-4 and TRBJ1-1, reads ETGVTQSPTHLIKTRGQQVTLRCSSQSGHNTVSWYQQALGQGPQFIFQYYREEENGRGNFPPRFSGLQFPNYSSELNVNALELDDSALYLCASRRSDRVDTEAFFGQGTRLTVV.